This TCR beta chain was recorded in a study of cytomegalovirus exposure and HLA in healthy donors. Study-level findings and limits: The likely origin of a cluster of highly shared sequence variants was a sequencing artifact. Later work associated 16,951 TCR beta sequences with HLA alleles at 0.05 false discovery rate. A later examination showed that TCR association rates differed by HLA locus, with DRB1 most and HLA-C fewest. Relative to the roughly 690-donor mean, N-insertions were reportedly fewer in an Asian-associated ancestry cluster in a later analysis.

The PCR employed 60 Vbeta primers together with 13 Jbeta primers. Here immunoSEQ multiplex PCR was the method, and the copy in TCRdb shows in-frame clones only, minus some. The profile shows about 180,000 clones, about 80% of them singletons. This clone was counted only a few times. Its target is not known. This CDR3 region has 14 residues. The germline gives CDR1 SGHNT, CDR2 YYREEE (reference sequence). The V and J ends lost 4 bases and 2 bases, in that order; junction bases with no gene match: 2. The sample was PBMCs. The gene calls are TRBV5-4 and TRBJ1-4, with TRBD1 identical over 7 bases. The receptor was isolated from a woman aged 60 to 75 in good health and CMV-seropositive. The CDR3 DNA reads TGTGCCAGCAGCCCGGGACAGACTAATGAAAAACTGTTTTTT. Translating it yields CASSPGQTNEKLFF.